The rows below give T cell receptor beta chains drawn from one sample of a study of blood T cell repertoires in COVID-19. The protocol was immunoSEQ multiplex PCR, while the TCRdb copy is restricted to in-frame clones and leaves out a portion. The sample records 150,000 or so clones, 87% being singletons. The sequenced sample was peripheral blood. These receptors were taken from an elderly man with acute or convalescent COVID-19. Each CDR3 is given with its conserved first and last residue. The order of the fields is V gene, clone size, D gene, J gene, CDR3 DNA, CDR3 protein. D genes are given only for firm matches. The size entry is marked missing in some rows and otherwise reads once, few, many or a size class.

>TRBV19|NA|NA|TRBJ1-5
TGTGCGACATACTCCGGGAATCTTGGCCCCCAGCATTTT
CATYSGNLGPQHF
>TRBV2|NA|NA|TRBJ1-4
TGTGCCAGCTGTTCGGGGGACAATGAAAAACTGTTTTTT
CASCSGDNEKLFF
>TRBV11-2|NA|NA|TRBJ2-1
TGTGCCAGCAGCTTGCTGCGGGGAGGACCCAATGAGCAGTTCTTC
CASSLLRGGPNEQFF
>TRBV7-9|NA|NA|TRBJ2-1
TGTGCCAGCAGCTTAGCGTGGTCGGGCAATGAGCAGTTCTTC
CASSLAWSGNEQFF
>TRBV5-1|NA|TRBD1|TRBJ1-4
TGCGCCAGCAGCTTGGCGACAGGGCGTAATGAAAAACTGTTTTTT
CASSLATGRNEKLFF
>TRBV7-9|few|NA|TRBJ2-7
TGTGCCAGCTCTAGGTTGAGCTACGAGCAGTACTTC
CASSRLSYEQYF
>TRBV7-2|NA|NA|TRBJ2-1
TGTGCCAGCAGCTCCCTCCGCGGGAATGAGCAGTTCTTC
CASSSLRGNEQFF
>TRBV5-5|NA|NA|TRBJ1-5
TGTGCCAGCAGCACCCATAGTGGCAATCAGCCCCAGCATTTT
CASSTHSGNQPQHF
>TRBV23-1|NA|TRBD1|TRBJ1-2
TGCGCCACCTGGACAGGGGGCGTCTATGGCTACACCTTC
CATWTGGVYGYTF
>TRBV3-1/TRBV3-2|NA|TRBD1|TRBJ2-5
TGTGCCAGCAGCCAAGCCCGGACAGGATCCCAAGAGACCCAGTACTTC
CASSQARTGSQETQYF
>TRBV2|once|TRBD1|TRBJ1-2
TGTGCCAGCAAGAGCGGACAGGGAATAAGGGGCTATGGCTACACCTTC
CASKSGQGIRGYGYTF
>TRBV28|NA|TRBD1|TRBJ1-4
TGTGCCAGCAGTTTTCGGGGCAGGGGGATCGAAAAACTGTTTTTT
CASSFRGRGIEKLFF
>TRBV2|NA|NA|TRBJ1-3
TGTGCCAGCAGTGAGCAGGGCCACTCTGGAAACACCATATATTTT
CASSEQGHSGNTIYF
>TRBV18|once|NA|TRBJ1-2
TGTGCCAGCTCACTCAGCGAAAGTACAGGGACTAAGGGAGGCTACACCTTC
CASSLSESTGTKGGYTF
>TRBV15|NA|NA|TRBJ2-7
TGTGCCACCAGCAGAGGGGGGAGGGGGACCTACGAGCAGTACTTC
CATSRGGRGTYEQYF
>TRBV5-6|NA|TRBD2|TRBJ2-3
TGTGCCAGCAGCTTGGGTTCTAGCGGAATCACAGATACGCAGTATTTT
CASSLGSSGITDTQYF
>TRBV7-2|NA|TRBD2|TRBJ2-7
TGTGCCAGCAGCCCCTCCTCGGGGGGGGTCTACGAGCAGTACTTC
CASSPSSGGVYEQYF
>TRBV5-4|once|NA|TRBJ2-7
TGTGCCAGCAGCTGGGGACAAGGGTCCTACGAGCAGTACTTC
CASSWGQGSYEQYF
>TRBV19|NA|NA|TRBJ1-5
TGTGCCAGTTCCTTTATGGGGGCCAATCAGCCCCAGCATTTT
CASSFMGANQPQHF
>TRBV25-1|NA|NA|TRBJ2-5
TGTGCCAGCAGTTCCCCCTCTAGTATTGGCTACTTC
CASSSPSSIGYF
>TRBV6-5|once|TRBD2|TRBJ2-1
TGTGCCAGCAATTCGGGAGGGATACCCAATGAGCAGTTCTTC
CASNSGGIPNEQFF
>TRBV28|once|NA|TRBJ2-6
TGTGCCAGCAGTTTACTGTCAGGGACTGGGGCCAACGTCCTGACTTTC
CASSLLSGTGANVLTF
>TRBV27|NA|TRBD2|TRBJ2-3
TGTGCCAGCAGTTTAAGTCTAGCGGGGACCACAGATACGCAGTATTTT
CASSLSLAGTTDTQYF
>TRBV28|NA|TRBD2|TRBJ2-7
TGTGCCAGCAGTCCCCGGTCTAGCGGTTGGCACGAGCAGTACTTC
CASSPRSSGWHEQYF
>TRBV29-1|NA|TRBD2|TRBJ2-2
TGCAGCGTAGTATGGACTAGCGGGACCGGGGAGCTGTTTTTT
CSVVWTSGTGELFF
>TRBV5-1|NA|NA|TRBJ1-6
TGCGCCAGCAGCTTGGCTAGCCGAGATAATTCACCCCTCCACTTT
CASSLASRDNSPLHF
>TRBV24-1|NA|TRBD2|TRBJ2-2
TGTGCCACTGGGGCTAGCGGGAGCGCCGGGGAGCTGTTTTTT
CATGASGSAGELFF
>TRBV28|NA|NA|TRBJ2-2
TGTGCCAGCAGTTTAGCAGGGCCTTCCACCGGGGAGCTGTTTTTT
CASSLAGPSTGELFF
>TRBV5-1|few|NA|TRBJ2-1
TGCGCCAGCCGCTCAGGCTACAATGAGCAGTTCTTC
CASRSGYNEQFF
>TRBV9|NA|TRBD2|TRBJ2-1
TGTGCCAGCAGCGTAGAACCTAGCGGGACCTACAATGAGCAGTTCTTC
CASSVEPSGTYNEQFF
>TRBV5-4|few|NA|TRBJ2-7
TGTGCCAGCCAGGCATCTAGCGCCACATACGAGCAGTACTTC
CASQASSATYEQYF
>TRBV19|NA|NA|TRBJ2-7
TGTGCCAGTAGTATCAAGGTCAGCCGAATTGAGGCCGAGCAGTACTTC
CASSIKVSRIEAEQYF
>TRBV19|NA|TRBD2|TRBJ2-3
TGTGCCAGTAGTCAGGGTGGCGGGAGGGCCTCAGATACGCAGTATTTT
CASSQGGGRASDTQYF
>TRBV30|NA|NA|TRBJ2-7
TGTGCCTGGAGTGTGGGGCAGGGCCAGTACTTC
CAWSVGQGQYF
>TRBV12-5|NA|NA|TRBJ1-2
TGTGCTAGTGGTTTAGGACAGTCAAACTATGGCTACACCTTC
CASGLGQSNYGYTF
>TRBV6-5|NA|NA|TRBJ2-3
TGTGCCAGCGCCTCAAGGGACTTCACAAATACGCAGTATTTT
CASASRDFTNTQYF
>TRBV10-3|NA|TRBD2|TRBJ2-5
TGTGCCACAAGAACAAACATAGCGGGTCAAGAGACCCAGTACTTC
CATRTNIAGQETQYF
>TRBV6-1|NA|NA|TRBJ2-7
TGTGCCAGCAGTGAAATCAGGGTGGAGTACTTC
CASSEIRVEYF
>TRBV5-1|NA|TRBD1|TRBJ1-1
TGCGCCAGCAGCAGGGACAGGGGGCAGACTGAAGCTTTCTTT
CASSRDRGQTEAFF
>TRBV5-8|NA|NA|TRBJ1-1
TGTGCCAGCAGCTTGCTCCGGGCTGAAGCTTTCTTT
CASSLLRAEAFF
>TRBV5-1|once|NA|TRBJ2-1
TGCGCCAGCAGTCGGTCACAGACCTACAATGAGCAGTTCTTC
CASSRSQTYNEQFF
>TRBV10-1|NA|NA|TRBJ2-7
TGCGCCAGCACCTCAGGGTACGAGCAGTACTTC
CASTSGYEQYF
>TRBV9|NA|NA|TRBJ2-7
TGTGCCAGCAGCGCCACCGGGGGTCCCTACGAGCAGTACTTC
CASSATGGPYEQYF
>TRBV28|NA|NA|TRBJ2-1
TGTGCCAGCAGCCGGTTTGAGCAGTTCTTC
CASSRFEQFF
>TRBV20-1|NA|TRBD1|TRBJ2-7
TGCAGTGCTAGTCCTCGCAGGGGGCTAGGCGAGCAGTACTTC
CSASPRRGLGEQYF
>TRBV27|once|TRBD1|TRBJ2-7
TGTGCCAGCAGTTTATTGGGGACAGGGAGATCCGAGCAGTACTTC
CASSLLGTGRSEQYF
>TRBV5-1|NA|NA|TRBJ1-1
TGCGCCAGCAGTTCCCCCCGCGGGGGTATGGCGTCGGACACTGAAGCTTTCTTT
CASSSPRGGMASDTEAFF
>TRBV5-1|NA|TRBD2|TRBJ2-1
TGCGCCAGCAGCCCGACTAGCGGGGGGTACAATGAGCAGTTCTTC
CASSPTSGGYNEQFF
>TRBV14|once|TRBD1|TRBJ2-2
TGTGCCAGCAGTAGACAGGGGTTCACCGGGGAGCTGTTTTTT
CASSRQGFTGELFF
>TRBV12-3/TRBV12-4|NA|NA|TRBJ1-1
TGTGCCAGCAGTTTAACCCCCGGTGGTGAAGCTTTCTTT
CASSLTPGGEAFF
>TRBV5-5|NA|NA|TRBJ2-7
TGTGCCAGCAGCTTGGCCCGAGAAGAGCAGTACTTC
CASSLAREEQYF
>TRBV5-1|NA|NA|TRBJ2-3
TGCGCCAGCAGCTTTGGGCGCACAGATACGCAGTATTTT
CASSFGRTDTQYF
>TRBV6-2/TRBV6-3|NA|TRBD2|TRBJ2-1
TGTGCCAGCAGCCTCAGCGGGAGCTCCTACAATGAGCAGTTCTTC
CASSLSGSSYNEQFF
>TRBV5-4|NA|TRBD2|TRBJ2-3
TGTGCCAGCAGCGGTCGGGGGGGGCGCAGGGATACGCAGTATTTT
CASSGRGGRRDTQYF
>TRBV5-1|once|NA|TRBJ2-7
TGCGCCAGCAGCTTGGAGCCAGGAAAAGGCTACGAGCAGTACTTC
CASSLEPGKGYEQYF
>TRBV3-1/TRBV3-2|NA|TRBD1|TRBJ2-2
TGTGCCAGCAGCCAAGGGACAGGGCGGCTGTTTTTT
CASSQGTGRLFF
>TRBV7-9|NA|TRBD1|TRBJ1-4
TGTGCCAGCAGCCCGTTACCGGGACAGGGGGATGAAAAACTGTTTTTT
CASSPLPGQGDEKLFF